The 9 T cell receptor beta chains below all came from one sample that was sequenced in a study of a mutant IDH1 vaccine in newly diagnosed glioma. Regarding time point: week 23, last vaccination. Alongside topical imiquimod, each dose of vaccine comprised 300 ug of mutant IDH1 20-mer peptide. No antigen is known for these receptors. Sequenced by immunoSEQ multiplex PCR; TCRdb stores in-frame clones only, minus some. The table lists 25,000 to 35,000 clones, less than 90% of them singletons. Material: PBMCs, obtained from a glioma patient whose treatment included an IDH1 peptide vaccine. These receptors were obtained from a woman younger than 30 with glioma.

The rearrangement links TRBV9 to TRBJ2-2; 7 bases are a match to TRBD1. Losses at the gene ends were 4 bases for V and 5 bases for J; bases not matched to a gene: 5. This CDR3 region has 14 residues. Looked up from germline, CDR1 is SGDLS and CDR2 is YYNGEE. CDR3 coding DNA: TGTGCCAGCAGCCTTGACAGGGAAACCGGGGAGCTGTTTTTT. Its protein product is CASSLDRETGELFF.

This clone was seen more than once but under ten times. V gene TRBV6-5 combines with J gene TRBJ1-1; no firm D call. This CDR3 region has 13 residues. The germline CDR1 and CDR2 sequences are MNHEY and SVGAGI. Trimming removed 4 bases from V and 1 base from J, with 7 bases in between. CDR3 in DNA: TGTGCCAGCAGTTTGGACGGGAACACTGAAGCTTTCTTT. Translation gives CASSLDGNTEAFF.

The CDR3, as DNA: TGTGCCAGCAGCTCCCGATCGGGGCCCGGGACAGACTACGAGCAGTACTTC. Translating gives CASSSRSGPGTDYEQYF. This chain connects TRBV7-8 to TRBJ2-7, with TRBD1 matching over 7 bases. There are 17 residues in the CDR3. Germline CDR1 and CDR2: SGHVS and FQNEAQ. With 4 bases clipped from V and 3 bases from J, the junction kept 15 bases outside the gene matches.

The chain carries TRBV25-1 and TRBJ1-5; D is unresolved. V lost 9 bases to trimming and J lost 11 bases, with 17 bases between them. CDR1 and CDR2 from the germline V gene are MGHDK and SYGVNS. CDR3 size: 12 residues. CDR3 sequence: CASINSAVTQHF. The CDR3 nucleotides read TGTGCCAGTATCAACTCCGCGGTTACCCAGCATTTT.

The J gene is TRBJ1-6, the V gene TRBV7-2; D is undetermined. CDR3 length equals 16 residues. Trimming pared 1 base from V and 7 bases from J, leaving 14 bases between. Germline V gene lookup returns CDR1 SGHTA and CDR2 FQGNSA. CDR3 protein: CASSLVGQFANSPLHF. The CDR3 DNA reads as TGTGCCAGCAGCTTAGTAGGCCAGTTCGCGAATTCACCCCTCCACTTT.

Note on this clone: Compared with germline, one end of the junction differs, possibly owing to a read error. The chain combines TRBV7-7 with TRBJ2-5, with D tentatively TRBD2 (5 bases). The CDR3 is made up of 15 amino acids. Germline CDR1 reads SSHAT; CDR2 reads FNYEAQ (reference sequence). The CDR3 is CASSRSSLARETQYF. The CDR3 coding sequence is TGTGCTAGCAGCCGGAGTTCGCTAGCTAGAGAGACCCAGTACTTC.

This chain links TRBV4-1 with TRBJ2-7, with D perhaps matching TRBD1 (6 bases). Between the trimmed V and J ends, which lost 3 bases and 2 bases, there was a span of 11 bases. CDR1 MGHRA and CDR2 YSYEKL come from the germline V gene. The CDR3 spans 14 residues. The CDR3 nucleotides read TGCGCCAGCAGCCAGTTGACAGGAACCTACGAGCAGTACTTC. Its protein is CASSQLTGTYEQYF.

This chain links TRBV5-6 with TRBJ2-5, with D hard to call. The CDR3 is 16 residues long. Germline CDR1 and CDR2: SGHDT and YYEEEE. V shed 0 bases and J shed 2 bases, with 14 bases lying between them. The CDR3 DNA reads TGTGCCAGCAGCTTGGCGGTTGGGTCAGCACAAGAGACCCAGTACTTC. Its protein is CASSLAVGSAQETQYF.

This clone is a singleton in its sample. V usage is TRBV5-1 and J usage is TRBJ2-6, with D perhaps TRBD1 (5 bases). Deletions cut 0 bases from V and 0 bases from J, with 10 bases between. Germline V gene data show CDR1 as SGHRS and CDR2 as YFSETQ. The CDR3 contains 17 residues. The CDR3 reads CASSLDAQGSGANVLTF. In DNA form, the CDR3 reads TGCGCCAGCAGCTTGGATGCTCAGGGCTCTGGGGCCAACGTCCTGACTTTC.